This T cell receptor (beta chain) was identified in a study of CD8 T cell repertoires and HIV-1 epitope variants. The wider study: T cells were stimulated with Twenty-five Gag and Nef peptides separately. Whole-study results and caveats: The TAALDMSHF plasma variant had no responses, unlike KF9 (five clonotypes) and HW9 (one).

Germline values: CDR1 SGHVS, CDR2 FQNEAQ. CDR3 length equals 14 residues. V gave up 4 bases and J gave up 0 bases, with 10 bases separating them. For this clone: Antigen unknown.

Assay: immunoSEQ multiplex PCR; the TCRdb copy retains only in-frame clones and omits some. The table has 3,500 to 5,500 clones, more than 60% seen once. The chain couples TRBV7-8 to TRBJ2-7; D may match TRBD1 or TRBD2 (5 bases each). Sequenced sample: cultured CD8+ T cells derived from PBMCs. The TCR originated in a male donor with HIV. CDR3 in amino acids: CASSSGTSSYEQYF. The CDR3 DNA is TGTGCCAGCAGCTCAGGGACCTCCTCCTACGAGCAGTACTTC.